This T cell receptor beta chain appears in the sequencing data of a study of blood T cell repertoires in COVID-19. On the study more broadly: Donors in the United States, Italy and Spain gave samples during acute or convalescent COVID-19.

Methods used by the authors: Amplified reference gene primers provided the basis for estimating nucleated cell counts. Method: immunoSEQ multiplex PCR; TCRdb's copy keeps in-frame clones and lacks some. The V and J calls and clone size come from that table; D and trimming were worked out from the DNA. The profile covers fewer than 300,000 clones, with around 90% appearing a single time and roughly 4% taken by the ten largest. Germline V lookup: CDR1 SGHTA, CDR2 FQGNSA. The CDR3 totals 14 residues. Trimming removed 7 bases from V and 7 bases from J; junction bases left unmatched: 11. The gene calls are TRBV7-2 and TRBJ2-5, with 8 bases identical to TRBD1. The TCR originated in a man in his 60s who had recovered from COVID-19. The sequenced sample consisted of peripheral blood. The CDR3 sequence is CASTLQGAGRTQYF. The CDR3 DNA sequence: TGTGCCAGCACCCTTCAGGGGGCCGGGCGGACCCAGTACTTC.